These T cell receptor beta chains were read from a single sample in a study of shared clonotypes between healthy human individuals. Profiled with immunoSEQ multiplex PCR; TCRdb holds only in-frame clones, not every one. The table includes 2 million to 2.5 million clones, under 97% detected once. The sequenced sample consisted of naive CD4+ T cells sorted from blood. The receptors were gathered from a man aged 18 to 29 in good health. The CDR3 runs from the conserved cysteine through the conserved F or W. A D gene is named only where the DNA matches it firmly. The listing skips clone size in some rows; elsewhere it reads once, few, many or a size class.

clone size	D gene	V gene	J gene	CDR3 DNA	CDR3 protein
.	.	TRBV5-1	TRBJ2-7	TGCGCCAGCAGCTTGGTTCCGGACACCATAGGGGGTCAGTACTTC	CASSLVPDTIGGQYF
.	TRBD1	TRBV4-2	TRBJ2-1	TGTGCCAGCAGCCAAGTGGGACAGGGCAAGAGTGAGCAGTTCTTC	CASSQVGQGKSEQFF
.	TRBD1	TRBV5-6	TRBJ2-1	TGTGCCAGCAGCTACGGACAGGGGGCGGGTGAGCAGTTCTTC	CASSYGQGAGEQFF
.	.	TRBV10-3	TRBJ2-2	TGTGCCACCAAGACAGTCAGCGCCGGGGAGCTGTTTTTT	CATKTVSAGELFF
once	TRBD1	TRBV5-1	TRBJ1-1	TGCGCCAGCAGCGTGACAGGGGGCTCAACTGAAGCTTTCTTT	CASSVTGGSTEAFF
.	.	TRBV6-5	TRBJ2-2	TGTGCCAGCAGTTACAGGGGGGCCACCGGGGAGCTGTTTTTT	CASSYRGATGELFF
.	TRBD1	TRBV6-6	TRBJ1-2	TGTGCCAGCAGCGACAAGGGACAGGGGGCAGGTGGCTACACCTTC	CASSDKGQGAGGYTF
.	.	TRBV5-1	TRBJ2-7	TGCGCCAGCAGCCCTAGGCCCCCTTGGTACGAGCAGTACTTC	CASSPRPPWYEQYF
.	TRBD1	TRBV4-3	TRBJ1-1	TGCGCCAGCAGCCCACAGACAGGGGAGAAAGCTTTCTTT	CASSPQTGEKAFF
.	TRBD1	TRBV7-2	TRBJ1-2	TGTGCCAGCAGCCCACAAGGGACAGGGGGGGATGGCTACACCTTC	CASSPQGTGGDGYTF
.	.	TRBV30	TRBJ1-4	TGTGCCTGGATGAGGCAGGGTAATGAAAAACTGTTTTTT	CAWMRQGNEKLFF
.	TRBD2	TRBV7-6	TRBJ2-1	TGTGCCAGCAGCCCGGGACTAGCGAGGTACAATGAGCAGTTCTTC	CASSPGLARYNEQFF
.	.	TRBV18	TRBJ1-1	TGTGCCAGCTCACCACCCTTAGGTCAGAACACTGAAGCTTTCTTT	CASSPPLGQNTEAFF
.	.	TRBV11-2	TRBJ2-2	TGTGCCAGCAGCTCCCAAATGGCCCGGGAGCTGTTTTTT	CASSSQMARELFF
.	.	TRBV5-1	TRBJ1-3	TGCGCCAGCAGCTTGGCGGTCTCTGGAAACACCATATATTTT	CASSLAVSGNTIYF
.	.	TRBV5-6	TRBJ2-3	TGTGCCAGCAGCTTGAGGATGAAAGACACAGATACGCAGTATTTT	CASSLRMKDTDTQYF
.	TRBD1	TRBV7-8	TRBJ1-5	TGTGCCAGCAGCGCGGAGGGGGCTTCTGCTCAGCCCCAGCATTTT	CASSAEGASAQPQHF
.	.	TRBV2	TRBJ1-5	TGTGCCAGCAGTTTAGATAGCAATCAGCCCCAGCATTTT	CASSLDSNQPQHF
once	.	TRBV6-6	TRBJ2-5	TGTGCCAGCAGTTACCCGACAGACCAAGAGACCCAGTACTTC	CASSYPTDQETQYF
.	.	TRBV5-1	TRBJ2-3	TGCGCCAGCAGCTTGGCCGGGAGAGGATCAGATACGCAGTATTTT	CASSLAGRGSDTQYF
.	.	TRBV10-2	TRBJ1-5	TGCGCCAGCAGTGAGTCCCCCACACCCCGCAATCAGCCCCAGCATTTT	CASSESPTPRNQPQHF
once	.	TRBV4-1	TRBJ2-5	TGCGCCAGCAGCCAAGATCTTGGGGCCCGGGAGACCCAGTACTTC	CASSQDLGARETQYF
.	.	TRBV2	TRBJ2-5	TGTGCCAGCAGGTTACAGGGAAGTCAAGAGACCCAGTACTTC	CASRLQGSQETQYF
.	.	TRBV6-5	TRBJ2-3	TGTGCCAGCAGTTACTCGAGAGAGACCACAGATACGCAGTATTTT	CASSYSRETTDTQYF
.	TRBD2	TRBV11-1	TRBJ2-1	TGTGCCAGCAGCGGCGGGGGCTCCTACAATGAGCAGTTCTTC	CASSGGGSYNEQFF
.	.	TRBV7-2	TRBJ2-6	TGTGCCAGCAGCTCCATGGATGCTGGGGCCAACGTCCTGACTTTC	CASSSMDAGANVLTF
.	.	TRBV5-4	TRBJ2-1	TGTGCCAGCAGCTTGCCGGGAACCCTCTACAATGAGCAGTTCTTC	CASSLPGTLYNEQFF
.	.	TRBV5-4	TRBJ2-7	TGTGCCAGCACCAAGGACTTGGCCTCATACGAGCAGTACTTC	CASTKDLASYEQYF
.	TRBD2	TRBV5-4	TRBJ2-2	TGTGCCAGCAGTAAGTCGGGACTAGGAAGCACCGGGGAGCTGTTTTTT	CASSKSGLGSTGELFF
.	TRBD1	TRBV30	TRBJ2-3	TGTGCCAAACAGGGGGCTCTCACAGATACGCAGTATTTT	CAKQGALTDTQYF
.	.	TRBV9	TRBJ2-5	TGTGCCAGCAGCGTAGCAGCCCGGGACGGGGGATCGGAGACCCAGTACTTC	CASSVAARDGGSETQYF
.	.	TRBV10-3	TRBJ1-2	TGTGCCATCAGCTTAGGGGAAGGCTACACCTTC	CAISLGEGYTF
.	.	TRBV5-1	TRBJ1-1	TGCGCCAGCAGCTCGCTGGGTGGAGACACTGAAGCTTTCTTT	CASSSLGGDTEAFF
.	.	TRBV5-4	TRBJ2-7	TGTGCCAGCAGCCCAGACACTTCCTACGAGCAGTACTTC	CASSPDTSYEQYF
.	TRBD2	TRBV13	TRBJ2-3	TGTGCCAGCAGCTCCCTAGCGGGTGGGACAGATACGCAGTATTTT	CASSSLAGGTDTQYF
.	TRBD1	TRBV5-6	TRBJ1-2	TGTGCCAGCAGCCCTGTTGGGACAGGCTATGGCTACACCTTC	CASSPVGTGYGYTF
.	TRBD1	TRBV29-1	TRBJ1-4	TGCAGCGTTGGACAGGGGGCAGCTAATGAAAAACTGTTTTTT	CSVGQGAANEKLFF
.	.	TRBV30	TRBJ1-3	TGTGCCTGGGGCCTAGGGGCCTCCATCCCTGGAAACACCATATATTTT	CAWGLGASIPGNTIYF
.	.	TRBV2	TRBJ1-4	TGTGCCAGCAGTCCCCCCGGGAGAGAAAAACTGTTTTTT	CASSPPGREKLFF
.	.	TRBV5-1	TRBJ2-3	TGCGCCAGCAGCTCACTAGGCGGGGGCACAGATACGCAGTATTTT	CASSSLGGGTDTQYF
.	.	TRBV21-1	TRBJ2-3	TGTGCCAGCAGCAAATTTCGGGGTTATGGCACAGATACGCAGTATTTT	CASSKFRGYGTDTQYF
.	TRBD1	TRBV6-1	TRBJ1-1	TGTGCCAGCAGTGTGACAGGGAAGAACACTGAAGCTTTCTTT	CASSVTGKNTEAFF
.	.	TRBV28	TRBJ2-7	TGTGCCAGCAGTTCAAGCCCTCCCGCGGGGGACACCTACGAGCAGTACTTC	CASSSSPPAGDTYEQYF
.	TRBD2	TRBV29-1	TRBJ2-1	TGCAGCGCCGGAAGCGGGGGCTCCTACAATGAGCAGTTCTTC	CSAGSGGSYNEQFF